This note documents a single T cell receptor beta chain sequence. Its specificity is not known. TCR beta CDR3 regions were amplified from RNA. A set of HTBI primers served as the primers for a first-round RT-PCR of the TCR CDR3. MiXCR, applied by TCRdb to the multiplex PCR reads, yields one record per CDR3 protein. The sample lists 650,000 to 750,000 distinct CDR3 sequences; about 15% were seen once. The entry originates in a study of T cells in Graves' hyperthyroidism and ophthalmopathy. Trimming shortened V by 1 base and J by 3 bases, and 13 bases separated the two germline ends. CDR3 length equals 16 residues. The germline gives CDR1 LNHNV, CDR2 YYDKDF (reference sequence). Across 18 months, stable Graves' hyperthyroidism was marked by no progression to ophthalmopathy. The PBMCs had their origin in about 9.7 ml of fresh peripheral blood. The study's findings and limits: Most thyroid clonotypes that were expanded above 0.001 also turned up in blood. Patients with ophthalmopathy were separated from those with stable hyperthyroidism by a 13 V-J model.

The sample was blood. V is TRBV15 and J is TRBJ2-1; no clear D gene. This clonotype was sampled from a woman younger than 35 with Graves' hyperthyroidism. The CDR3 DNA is TGTGCCACCAGCAGAGGCAGAACGGGTGTCTACAATGAGCAGTTCTTC. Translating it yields CATSRGRTGVYNEQFF.